The rows below give T cell receptor beta chains drawn from one sample of a study of PD-L1 blockade in urothelial cancer. Here immunoSEQ multiplex PCR was the method, and the copy in TCRdb shows in-frame clones only, minus some. The table lists around 30,000 clones, 65% to 90% of them singletons, with about 2% in the top ten. Sequenced here: PBMCs, sampled around atezolizumab (anti-PD-L1) treatment. These TCRs come from a man aged 50 to 59 with urothelial cancer. Each CDR3 is given with its conserved first and last residue. Fields, in order: CDR3 protein, CDR3 DNA, V gene, D gene, J gene, clone size. A D gene is named only where the DNA matches it firmly. Size is stated for part of the rows, as once, few or many counts, or as a class when the clone is expanded.

CDR3aa: CASSFSRGKVSTDTQYF; CDR3nt: TGCGCCAGCAGCTTCTCCCGGGGGAAGGTTAGCACAGATACGCAGTATTTT; v_gene: TRBV5-1; d_gene: NA; j_gene: TRBJ2-3; abundance: NA
CDR3aa: CASSPSDRGIIYGYTF; CDR3nt: TGTGCCAGCAGTCCCTCGGACAGGGGTATAATCTATGGCTACACCTTC; v_gene: TRBV28; d_gene: TRBD1; j_gene: TRBJ1-2; abundance: few
CDR3aa: CASRESNSYGYTF; CDR3nt: TGTGCCAGCAGGGAGTCGAATAGCTATGGCTACACCTTC; v_gene: TRBV6-1; d_gene: NA; j_gene: TRBJ1-2; abundance: NA
CDR3aa: CASGPRIPGSNQPQHF; CDR3nt: TGTGCCAGCGGCCCCCGGATCCCCGGGAGCAATCAGCCCCAGCATTTT; v_gene: TRBV7-8; d_gene: NA; j_gene: TRBJ1-5; abundance: NA
CDR3aa: CASSPTDSTIRYF; CDR3nt: TGCGCCAGCAGCCCGACCGACAGTACCATACGGTATTTT; v_gene: TRBV4-1; d_gene: NA; j_gene: TRBJ2-3; abundance: NA
CDR3aa: CASSAAGQGRGYTF; CDR3nt: TGTGCCAGCAGCGCCGCCGGACAGGGTCGGGGCTACACCTTC; v_gene: TRBV2; d_gene: TRBD1; j_gene: TRBJ1-2; abundance: NA
CDR3aa: CASSLVGGYNEQFF; CDR3nt: TGTGCCAGCAGCTTAGTCGGGGGCTACAATGAGCAGTTCTTC; v_gene: TRBV11-1; d_gene: NA; j_gene: TRBJ2-1; abundance: NA
CDR3aa: CASSTNYGYTF; CDR3nt: TGTGCCAGCTCGACAAACTATGGCTACACCTTC; v_gene: TRBV6-1; d_gene: NA; j_gene: TRBJ1-2; abundance: few
CDR3aa: CASEGQEGLHNEQFF; CDR3nt: TGTGCCAGCGAGGGGCAGGAGGGCCTCCACAATGAGCAGTTCTTC; v_gene: TRBV6-6; d_gene: NA; j_gene: TRBJ2-1; abundance: NA
CDR3aa: CASSEGGSSYEQYF; CDR3nt: TGTGCCAGCAGCGAGGGCGGCAGTTCCTACGAGCAGTACTTC; v_gene: TRBV5-6; d_gene: NA; j_gene: TRBJ2-7; abundance: NA
CDR3aa: CASSVAPPGVYNEQFF; CDR3nt: TGTGCCAGCAGCGTAGCGCCTCCGGGAGTCTACAATGAGCAGTTCTTC; v_gene: TRBV9; d_gene: NA; j_gene: TRBJ2-1; abundance: NA
CDR3aa: CASSDSTNQPQHF; CDR3nt: TGTGCCAGCAGTGACTCGACAAATCAGCCCCAGCATTTT; v_gene: TRBV6-4; d_gene: NA; j_gene: TRBJ1-5; abundance: NA
CDR3aa: CASSIVRPTGNTIYF; CDR3nt: TGTGCCAGTAGTATAGTGAGGCCAACGGGAAACACCATATATTTT; v_gene: TRBV19; d_gene: NA; j_gene: TRBJ1-3; abundance: NA
CDR3aa: CASSRSGGRGETQYF; CDR3nt: TGTGCCAGCAGCCGCTCAGGGGGGCGGGGAGAGACCCAGTACTTC; v_gene: TRBV6-5; d_gene: NA; j_gene: TRBJ2-5; abundance: once
CDR3aa: CASSLTGSYEQYF; CDR3nt: TGTGCCAGCAGCTTGACCGGGTCCTACGAGCAGTACTTC; v_gene: TRBV5-5; d_gene: NA; j_gene: TRBJ2-7; abundance: NA
CDR3aa: CASSQPGALTDTQYF; CDR3nt: TGCGCCAGCAGCCAACCGGGAGCACTCACAGATACGCAGTATTTT; v_gene: TRBV4-1; d_gene: NA; j_gene: TRBJ2-3; abundance: NA
CDR3aa: CASSSGYEQYF; CDR3nt: TGTGCCAGCAGCTCCGGCTACGAGCAGTACTTC; v_gene: TRBV5-4; d_gene: NA; j_gene: TRBJ2-7; abundance: once
CDR3aa: CASSLGSSGRVETQYF; CDR3nt: TGTGCCAGCAGCTTAGGGTCTAGCGGGAGAGTAGAGACCCAGTACTTC; v_gene: TRBV11-3; d_gene: TRBD2; j_gene: TRBJ2-5; abundance: NA
CDR3aa: CAWTRQHNQPQHF; CDR3nt: TGTGCCTGGACGAGGCAACACAATCAGCCCCAGCATTTT; v_gene: TRBV30; d_gene: NA; j_gene: TRBJ1-5; abundance: once
CDR3aa: CASRPQGQGGTDTQYF; CDR3nt: TGTGCCAGCAGACCGCAAGGACAGGGAGGCACAGATACGCAGTATTTT; v_gene: TRBV6-6; d_gene: TRBD1; j_gene: TRBJ2-3; abundance: few
CDR3aa: CASSWMGGTDTQYF; CDR3nt: TGCGCCAGCAGCTGGATGGGAGGCACAGATACGCAGTATTTT; v_gene: TRBV5-1; d_gene: NA; j_gene: TRBJ2-3; abundance: NA
CDR3aa: CASSMSTGQTYEQYF; CDR3nt: TGTGCCAGTAGTATGAGCACAGGGCAAACCTACGAGCAGTACTTC; v_gene: TRBV19; d_gene: NA; j_gene: TRBJ2-7; abundance: NA
CDR3aa: CASSSTGGAGNSPLHF; CDR3nt: TGTGCCAGCAGCTCGACAGGGGGCGCGGGGAATTCACCCCTCCACTTT; v_gene: TRBV5-6; d_gene: TRBD1; j_gene: TRBJ1-6; abundance: few
CDR3aa: CASSQSSGTNTEAFF; CDR3nt: TGTGCCAGCAGCCAATCATCAGGTACGAACACTGAAGCTTTCTTT; v_gene: TRBV5-8; d_gene: NA; j_gene: TRBJ1-1; abundance: NA
CDR3aa: CATSRVPPTPQGGKLFF; CDR3nt: TGTGCCACCAGCAGAGTCCCCCCCACCCCCCAGGGAGGAAAACTGTTTTTT; v_gene: TRBV15; d_gene: NA; j_gene: TRBJ1-4; abundance: few
CDR3aa: CASKRQGADTEAFF; CDR3nt: TGTGCCAGCAAACGACAGGGAGCGGACACTGAAGCTTTCTTT; v_gene: TRBV18; d_gene: TRBD1; j_gene: TRBJ1-1; abundance: NA
CDR3aa: CASSVHRSFMNTEAFF; CDR3nt: TGCGCCAGCAGTGTTCACAGGAGCTTCATGAACACTGAAGCTTTCTTT; v_gene: TRBV10-1; d_gene: NA; j_gene: TRBJ1-1; abundance: NA
CDR3aa: CASSLAQGGNTEAFF; CDR3nt: TGCGCCAGCAGCTTGGCCCAGGGCGGGAACACTGAAGCTTTCTTT; v_gene: TRBV5-1; d_gene: NA; j_gene: TRBJ1-1; abundance: once
CDR3aa: CASSVTDRRSQPQHF; CDR3nt: TGTGCCAGCAGCGTAACGGACAGGCGAAGCCAGCCCCAGCATTTT; v_gene: TRBV9; d_gene: TRBD1; j_gene: TRBJ1-5; abundance: NA
CDR3aa: CASDRGAMNTEAFF; CDR3nt: TGTGCCAGCGACAGGGGCGCAATGAACACTGAAGCTTTCTTT; v_gene: TRBV6-1; d_gene: TRBD1; j_gene: TRBJ1-1; abundance: NA
CDR3aa: CASSSERQGLSNQPQHF; CDR3nt: TGTGCCAGCAGTAGTGAGAGACAGGGACTGAGCAATCAGCCCCAGCATTTT; v_gene: TRBV28; d_gene: TRBD1; j_gene: TRBJ1-5; abundance: once
CDR3aa: CASSPREQGSYGYTF; CDR3nt: TGTGCCAGCTCACCACGAGAACAGGGGTCCTATGGCTACACCTTC; v_gene: TRBV18; d_gene: TRBD1; j_gene: TRBJ1-2; abundance: once
CDR3aa: CASSNKGPASTDTQYF; CDR3nt: TGTGCCAGCAGCAACAAGGGGCCTGCTAGCACAGATACGCAGTATTTT; v_gene: TRBV21-1; d_gene: NA; j_gene: TRBJ2-3; abundance: NA
CDR3aa: CASSQAEINEKLFF; CDR3nt: TGTGCCAGCAGCCAAGCGGAGATTAATGAAAAACTGTTTTTT; v_gene: TRBV14; d_gene: NA; j_gene: TRBJ1-4; abundance: few
CDR3aa: CASSYLTGAQDTQYF; CDR3nt: TGTGCCAGTAGCTATTTGACAGGGGCGCAAGATACGCAGTATTTT; v_gene: TRBV19; d_gene: TRBD1; j_gene: TRBJ2-3; abundance: once
CDR3aa: CASSQGLATRDEQFF; CDR3nt: TGTGCCAGCAGCCAAGGACTAGCGACTCGCGATGAGCAGTTCTTC; v_gene: TRBV7-8; d_gene: TRBD2; j_gene: TRBJ2-1; abundance: NA
CDR3aa: CASRQGAAGNTIYF; CDR3nt: TGCGCCAGCAGACAGGGGGCGGCCGGAAACACCATATATTTT; v_gene: TRBV5-1; d_gene: TRBD1; j_gene: TRBJ1-3; abundance: NA
CDR3aa: CASSKRGFSEGGYTF; CDR3nt: TGTGCCAGCAGCAAAAGGGGGTTTAGTGAGGGTGGCTACACCTTC; v_gene: TRBV6-6; d_gene: NA; j_gene: TRBJ1-2; abundance: NA
CDR3aa: CASSVEIGRNYGYTF; CDR3nt: TGTGCCAGCAGCGTAGAAATCGGGAGGAACTATGGCTACACCTTC; v_gene: TRBV9; d_gene: NA; j_gene: TRBJ1-2; abundance: NA
CDR3aa: CASSGQGANTGELFF; CDR3nt: TGTGCCAGCAGCGGACAGGGGGCTAACACCGGGGAGCTGTTTTTT; v_gene: TRBV28; d_gene: TRBD1; j_gene: TRBJ2-2; abundance: NA
CDR3aa: CASSQQGTASTDTQYF; CDR3nt: TGTGCCAGCAGCCAGCAGGGGACGGCCAGCACAGATACGCAGTATTTT; v_gene: TRBV14; d_gene: NA; j_gene: TRBJ2-3; abundance: NA
CDR3aa: CASKQGTFADTQYF; CDR3nt: TGTGCCAGCAAGCAGGGGACCTTCGCAGATACGCAGTATTTT; v_gene: TRBV6-1; d_gene: NA; j_gene: TRBJ2-3; abundance: NA
CDR3aa: CASSLIAQNYGYTF; CDR3nt: TGTGCCAGCAGTTTAATCGCACAGAACTATGGCTACACCTTC; v_gene: TRBV28; d_gene: NA; j_gene: TRBJ1-2; abundance: NA
CDR3aa: CASSLGLAGAGEQFF; CDR3nt: TGTGCCAGCAGCTTAGGACTAGCGGGAGCGGGGGAGCAGTTCTTC; v_gene: TRBV9; d_gene: TRBD2; j_gene: TRBJ2-1; abundance: NA
CDR3aa: CASRGGSGFLYGYTF; CDR3nt: TGTGCCAGCAGGGGAGGGTCGGGCTTCCTCTATGGCTACACCTTC; v_gene: TRBV25-1; d_gene: NA; j_gene: TRBJ1-2; abundance: few